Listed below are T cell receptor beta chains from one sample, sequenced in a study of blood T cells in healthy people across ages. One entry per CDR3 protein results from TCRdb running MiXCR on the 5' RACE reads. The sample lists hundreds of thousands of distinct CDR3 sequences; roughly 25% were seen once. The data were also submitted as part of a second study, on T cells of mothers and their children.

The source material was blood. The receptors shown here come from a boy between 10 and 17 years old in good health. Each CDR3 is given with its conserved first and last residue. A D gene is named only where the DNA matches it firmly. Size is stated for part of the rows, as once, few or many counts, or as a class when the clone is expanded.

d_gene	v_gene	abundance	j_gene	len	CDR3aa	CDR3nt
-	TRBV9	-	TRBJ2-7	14	CASSVQAAPYEQYF	TGTGCCAGCAGCGTGCAAGCGGCCCCCTACGAGCAGTACTTC
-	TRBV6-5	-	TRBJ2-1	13	CASSRGQAQEQFF	TGTGCCAGCAGTCGTGGACAAGCCCAAGAGCAGTTCTTC
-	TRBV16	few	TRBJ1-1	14	CASSLGMGRPRAFF	TGTGCCAGCAGCCTGGGTATGGGCCGACCTAGGGCTTTCTTT
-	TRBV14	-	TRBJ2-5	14	CASSQLLLAETQYF	TGTGCCAGCAGCCAATTGCTTTTGGCAGAGACCCAGTACTTC
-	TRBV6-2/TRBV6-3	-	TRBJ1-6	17	CASSNRDRSSYNSPLHF	TGTGCCAGCAGTAACCGGGACCGGAGCTCCTATAATTCACCCCTCCACTTT
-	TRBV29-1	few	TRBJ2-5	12	CSGDKGSETQYF	TGCAGCGGTGATAAAGGGTCCGAGACCCAGTACTTC
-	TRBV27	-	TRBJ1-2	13	CASSLSSDGGYTF	TGTGCCAGCAGTTTATCGTCCGACGGTGGCTACACCTTC
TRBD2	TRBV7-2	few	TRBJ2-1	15	CASSSVGGGYNEQFF	TGTGCCAGCAGCTCAGTGGGCGGGGGTTACAATGAGCAGTTCTTC
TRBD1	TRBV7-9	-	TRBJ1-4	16	CASSLARQGVNEKLFF	TGTGCCAGCAGCTTAGCTCGACAGGGGGTTAATGAAAAACTGTTTTTT
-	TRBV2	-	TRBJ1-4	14	CASSLLSTNEKLFF	TGTGCCAGCAGTTTGCTCTCAACTAATGAAAAACTGTTTTTT
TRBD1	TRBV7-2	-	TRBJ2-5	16	CASSPSLGQAKETQYF	TGTGCCAGCAGCCCCTCCCTGGGACAGGCAAAAGAGACCCAGTACTTC
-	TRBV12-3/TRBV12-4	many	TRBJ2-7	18	CASSGHAGTGDSSYEQYF	TGTGCCAGCAGTGGTCATGCCGGTACAGGCGACAGCTCCTACGAGCAGTACTTC
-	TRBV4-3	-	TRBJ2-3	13	CASSQRYTDTQYF	TGCGCCAGCAGCCAACGGTACACAGATACGCAGTATTTT
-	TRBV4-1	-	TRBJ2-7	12	CASSQDFREQYF	TGCGCCAGCAGCCAAGATTTCCGAGAGCAGTACTTC
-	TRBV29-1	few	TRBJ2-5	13	CGVVVNPRETQYF	TGCGGCGTTGTGGTCAACCCCCGGGAGACCCAGTACTTC
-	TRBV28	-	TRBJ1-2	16	CASSLWVEDSNYGYTF	TGTGCCAGCAGTTTATGGGTAGAGGACAGTAACTATGGCTACACCTTC
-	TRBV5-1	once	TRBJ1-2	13	CASSLTGLSGYTF	TGCGCCAGCAGCTTAACAGGGTTAAGTGGCTACACCTTC
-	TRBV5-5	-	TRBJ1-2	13	CASSTGQTYGYTF	TGTGCCAGCAGCACCGGACAGACCTATGGCTACACCTTC
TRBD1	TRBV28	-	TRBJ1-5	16	CASRGTGTGANQPQHF	TGTGCCAGCAGGGGGACCGGGACAGGGGCTAATCAGCCCCAGCATTTT
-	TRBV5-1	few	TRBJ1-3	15	CASSLDSISGNTIYF	TGCGCCAGCAGCTTGGATTCCATCTCTGGAAACACCATATATTTT
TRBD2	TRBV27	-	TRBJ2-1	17	CASSSTSGRVSYNEQFF	TGTGCCAGCAGTTCAACTAGCGGGAGGGTTTCCTACAATGAGCAGTTCTTC